Each of the 24 T cell receptor beta chains below was sequenced from the same sample in a study of blood T cell repertoires in COVID-19 (dated by TCRdb to about 2020). The library was produced with the immunoSEQ multiplex PCR assay. TCRdb mirrors the immuneACCESS table, restricted to in-frame sequences. Some clones are absent from its copies; in checked studies, under half trace to an unresolved V gene, and the reason for the others is unknown. Across this sample there are roughly 99,000 clones, with almost 90% seen only once. The ten largest account for around 2% of the sample. Sequencing was carried out using peripheral blood. These receptors originate from a man aged 45 to 65 with COVID-19, enrolled during active disease.

V gene TRBV20-1 combines with J gene TRBJ1-2; D ambiguous. V lost 6 bases, J lost 6 bases, and 14 bases lay in between. Per germline, CDR1 DFQATT and CDR2 SNEGSKA (reference sequence). CDR3 length: 12 amino acids. In DNA, the CDR3 is TGCAGTGCCAGTTCTACCGAGGATGGCTACACCTTC. Translated: CSASSTEDGYTF.

The chain links TRBV4-2 to TRBJ2-2, with D perhaps matching TRBD1 (5 bases). Per germline, CDR1 LGHNA and CDR2 YNFKEQ. The V and J ends lost 1 base and 0 bases respectively, with 12 bases between them. The CDR3 is made up of 17 amino acids. The CDR3: CASSQGRTNANTGELFF. The CDR3 bases are TGTGCCAGCAGCCAAGGACGGACAAACGCGAACACCGGGGAGCTGTTTTTT.

CDR3 nucleotides: TGTGCCAGCAGTGGTCAGGGAATGACCGGGGAGCTGTTTTTT. Residues: CASSGQGMTGELFF. V and J are TRBV2 and TRBJ2-2; D is possibly TRBD1 (5 bases). The CDR3 is 14 residues long. In germline, CDR1 is SNHLY, CDR2 FYNNEI. Trimming removed 4 bases at V and 5 bases at J, with 11 bases between.

The chain couples TRBV12-5 to TRBJ2-3; tentatively, D is TRBD2 (6 bases). The CDR3 loop spans 13 amino acids. Germline-derived CDR1 and CDR2 are LGHNT and FRNRAP. Trimming pared 11 bases from V and 4 bases from J, leaving 16 bases between. Written as DNA, the CDR3 is TGTGCTGGACTCGGGGGTAGACCAGATACGCAGTATTTT. Translating it yields CAGLGGRPDTQYF.

This chain connects TRBV27 to TRBJ1-1; 8 nucleotides agree with TRBD1. V shed 8 bases and J 3 bases; nucleotides not matched to a gene: 8. This CDR3 contains 14 residues. Germline V gene data show CDR1 as MNHEY and CDR2 as SMNVEV (reference sequence). DNA for the CDR3: TGTGCCAGCTGCGCAGGGGGCGGGTACACTGAAGCTTTCTTT. Translation: CASCAGGGYTEAFF.

This CDR3 reads CSVEDQGLDGYTF. CDR3 DNA sequence: TGCAGCGTTGAAGATCAGGGTTTAGATGGCTACACCTTC. J is TRBJ1-2 and V is TRBV29-1; possible D gene TRBD1, 5 bases. The CDR3 loop spans 13 amino acids. Germline assignment: CDR1 SQVTM and CDR2 ANQGSEA. V was trimmed by 0 bases and J by 6 bases, leaving 11 bases between them.

This clone was counted ten times or more. V gene TRBV19 combines with J gene TRBJ1-4; D perhaps matches TRBD1 (6 bases). The V gene's germline CDR1 is LNHDA and CDR2 SQIVND (reference sequence). CDR3 length equals 15 residues. Trimming stripped 9 bases from V and 11 bases from J, with 25 bases between. This chain's CDR3 is CASQKDSANILKLFF. The CDR3 DNA sequence: TGTGCCAGCCAAAAGGACAGCGCGAATATCCTCAAACTGTTTTTT.

The chain has TRBV7-2 and TRBJ1-5; weak D call: TRBD1 (5 bases). This CDR3 region has 15 residues. Per germline, CDR1 SGHTA and CDR2 FQGNSA. V gave up 3 bases and J gave up 3 bases, with 12 bases separating them. The CDR3 here is CASSFRVSVNQPQHF. The CDR3 coding sequence is TGTGCCAGCAGCTTCAGGGTGTCGGTCAATCAGCCCCAGCATTTT.

The chain recombines TRBV24-1 with TRBJ1-2; D may be TRBD1 (5 bases). With 4 bases removed from V and 6 bases from J, the gap between germline ends came to 14 bases. The V gene's germline CDR1 is KGHDR and CDR2 SFDVKD. The CDR3 has 14 amino acids. CDR3 loop: CATSEGGRVDGYTF. The CDR3 nucleotides are TGTGCCACCAGTGAGGGGGGTCGGGTGGATGGCTACACCTTC.

The V call is TRBV4-2, the J call TRBJ1-6; 10 bases line up with TRBD1. With V trimmed by 0 bases and J by 6 bases, 2 bases remained unmatched. The V gene's germline CDR1 is LGHNA and CDR2 YNFKEQ. This CDR3 has 16 amino acids. The CDR3 sequence is CASSQDDRGLNSPLHF. CDR3 bases: TGTGCCAGCAGCCAAGATGACAGGGGGCTTAATTCACCCCTCCACTTT.

The gene calls are TRBV12-3 or TRBV12-4 and TRBJ1-1; D is unresolved. The CDR3 is made up of 13 amino acids. V gave up 3 bases and J gave up 1 base, with 6 bases separating them. CDR3: CASSFISNTEAFF. CDR3 bases: TGTGCCAGCAGTTTTATTTCGAACACTGAAGCTTTCTTT.

The rearrangement joins TRBV24-1 to TRBJ2-7; D unclear. Germline V gives CDR1 KGHDR, CDR2 SFDVKD. This CDR3 contains 14 residues. Trimming removed 5 bases from V and 0 bases from J, with 10 bases in between. In DNA, the CDR3 is TGTGCCACCAGTGGAGGTGTAAACTCCTACGAGCAGTACTTC. Residues: CATSGGVNSYEQYF.

V and J are TRBV7-9 and TRBJ1-2, with 7 bases identical to TRBD1. Germline V CDR1 and CDR2: SEHNR, FQNEAQ (reference sequence). The J segment lost 2 bases and the V segment lost 5 bases, leaving 2 bases of the junction unmatched. CDR3 length: 13 residues. CDR3 coding DNA: TGTGCCAGCAGCCGGGACAGAAACTATGGCTACACCTTC. Amino acids: CASSRDRNYGYTF.

The V call is TRBV29-1, the J call TRBJ2-1, with 12 bases fitting TRBD2. Trimming removed 7 bases from V and 8 bases from J; junction bases left unmatched: 9. This CDR3 is built from 14 residues. CDR1 is SQVTM, CDR2 ANQGSEA, per germline. In nucleotides, the CDR3 is TGCAGCGACAGTCTACTAGCGGGGGGCTATGAGCAGTTCTTC. It specifies CSDSLLAGGYEQFF.

J is TRBJ1-2 and V is TRBV30; D perhaps matches TRBD1 (6 bases). The length of the CDR3 is 12 residues. Germline values: CDR1 GTSNPN, CDR2 SVGIG (reference sequence). Trimming shortened V by 2 bases and J by 4 bases, and 8 bases separated the two germline ends. CDR3 coding DNA: TGTGCCTGGAGTCGGACAGCCTATGGCTACACCTTC. Protein sequence: CAWSRTAYGYTF.

CDR3 residues: CASSQDPDREADTQYF. CDR3 coding DNA: TGCGCCAGCAGCCAAGATCCGGACAGGGAGGCAGATACGCAGTATTTT. This chain connects TRBV4-1 to TRBJ2-3, with TRBD1 matching over 8 bases. CDR1 is MGHRA, CDR2 YSYEKL, per germline. V gave up 0 bases and J gave up 4 bases; unmatched junction bases: 6. CDR3 length: 16 residues.

The rearrangement links TRBV11-2 to TRBJ2-7; a weak D match, TRBD1 (6 bases). This CDR3 spans 16 amino acids. The V and J ends lost 0 bases and 3 bases respectively, with 15 bases between them. CDR1 and CDR2 (germline): SGHAT, FQNNGV. This chain's CDR3 is CASSLDDWGQHYEQYF. The CDR3 DNA sequence: TGTGCCAGCAGCTTAGATGACTGGGGACAACACTACGAGCAGTACTTC. Supplemented by reference TRBV11-2 and TRBJ2-7, the full variable domain reads EAGVAQSPRYKIIEKRQSVAFWCNPISGHATLYWYQQILGQGPKLLIQFQNNGVVDDSQLPKDRFSAERLKGVDSTLKIQPAKLEDSAVYLCASSLDDWGQHYEQYFGPGTRLTVT.

The V and J genes are TRBV19 and TRBJ2-7; TRBD1 aligns across 9 bases. CDR3 length: 14 amino acids. Trimming removed 6 bases from V and 4 bases from J; junction bases left unmatched: 7. Germline-derived CDR1 and CDR2 are LNHDA and SQIVND (reference sequence). CDR3 residues: CASSRTGDLYEQYF. The CDR3 DNA follows: TGTGCCAGTAGCCGGACAGGGGATTTATACGAGCAGTACTTC.

The chain combines TRBV11-2 with TRBJ2-7; 8 bases map to TRBD2. Germline-derived CDR1 and CDR2 are SGHAT and FQNNGV. The CDR3 loop spans 15 amino acids. The J segment lost 0 bases and the V segment lost 5 bases, leaving 6 bases of the junction unmatched. The CDR3 coding sequence is TGTGCCAGCAGCGGCGGGGGGAAGGGCTCCTACGAGCAGTACTTC. Translating gives CASSGGGKGSYEQYF.

This rearrangement joins TRBV11-3 to TRBJ2-2, with a weak D call TRBD2 (5 bases). Germline V CDR1 and CDR2: SGHNT, YENEEA. This CDR3 has 15 residues. Between the trimmed V and J ends, which lost 5 bases and 2 bases, there was a span of 12 bases. This CDR3 is CASSRGGTNTGELFF. For the CDR3, the DNA is TGTGCCAGCAGCCGTGGAGGCACTAACACCGGGGAGCTGTTTTTT.

This chain joins TRBV11-2 and TRBJ2-2; D call uncertain. The CDR3 sequence is 14 residues long. V was cut by 5 bases and J by 6 bases, with 13 bases left in between. Germline V gives CDR1 SGHAT, CDR2 FQNNGV. The CDR3 coding sequence is TGTGCCAGCAGCCGAGAGTCCGGAGCCGGGGAGCTGTTTTTT. Translated: CASSRESGAGELFF.

The chain is built from TRBV2 and TRBJ2-3; a possible D gene is TRBD2 (7 bases). V was clipped by 7 bases and J by 1 base, with 15 bases between them. This CDR3 comprises 15 residues. The germline gives CDR1 SNHLY, CDR2 FYNNEI. Here the CDR3 DNA reads TGTGCCAGCAAAATAGGGGGGGGCGGCACAGATACGCAGTATTTT. It codes for CASKIGGGGTDTQYF.

The rearrangement links TRBV30 to TRBJ1-1; 11 positions agree with TRBD1. The junction had 16 bases not matched to a gene; V was cut back by 7 bases and J by 3 bases. The germline CDR1 and CDR2 sequences are GTSNPN and SVGIG (reference sequence). CDR3 length equals 17 residues. Here the CDR3 DNA reads TGTGCCTCCCAGCGGACAGGGGGCGTCTTACCCGACACTGAAGCTTTCTTT. Protein: CASQRTGGVLPDTEAFF.

This clone has just one count. This chain uses TRBV9 with TRBJ1-3; a possible D gene is TRBD1 (5 bases). CDR3 length: 15 residues. V lost 3 bases and J 0 bases, leaving 10 bases between the germline ends. Germline lookup yields CDR1 SGDLS and CDR2 YYNGEE. The CDR3 nucleotides are TGTGCCAGCAGCGACGACAGAAGCTCTGGAAACACCATATATTTT. Its protein product is CASSDDRSSGNTIYF.